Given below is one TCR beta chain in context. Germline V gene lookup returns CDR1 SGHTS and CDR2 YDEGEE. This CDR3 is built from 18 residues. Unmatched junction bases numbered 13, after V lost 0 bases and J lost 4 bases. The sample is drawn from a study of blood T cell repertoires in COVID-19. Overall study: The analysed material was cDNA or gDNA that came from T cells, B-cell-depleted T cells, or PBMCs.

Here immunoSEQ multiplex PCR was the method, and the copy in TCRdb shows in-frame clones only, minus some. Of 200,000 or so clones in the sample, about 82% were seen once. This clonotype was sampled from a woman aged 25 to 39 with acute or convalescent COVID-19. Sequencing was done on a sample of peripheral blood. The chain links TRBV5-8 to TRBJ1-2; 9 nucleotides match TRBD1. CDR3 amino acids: CASSLAGQGMSNFYGYTF. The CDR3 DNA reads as TGTGCCAGCAGCTTGGCGGGACAGGGAATGAGCAACTTCTATGGCTACACCTTC.